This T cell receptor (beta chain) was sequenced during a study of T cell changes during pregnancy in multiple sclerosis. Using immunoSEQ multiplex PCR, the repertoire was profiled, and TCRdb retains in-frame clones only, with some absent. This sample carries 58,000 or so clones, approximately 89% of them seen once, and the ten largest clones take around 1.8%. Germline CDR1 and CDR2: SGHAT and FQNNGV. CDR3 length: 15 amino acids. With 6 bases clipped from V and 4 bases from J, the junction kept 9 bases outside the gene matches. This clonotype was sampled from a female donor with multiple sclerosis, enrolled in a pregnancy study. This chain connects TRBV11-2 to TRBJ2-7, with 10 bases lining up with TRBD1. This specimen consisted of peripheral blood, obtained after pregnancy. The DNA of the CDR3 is TGTGCCAGCAGTCCCCCGGGACAGGGGTGGTACGAGCAGTACTTC. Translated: CASSPPGQGWYEQYF.